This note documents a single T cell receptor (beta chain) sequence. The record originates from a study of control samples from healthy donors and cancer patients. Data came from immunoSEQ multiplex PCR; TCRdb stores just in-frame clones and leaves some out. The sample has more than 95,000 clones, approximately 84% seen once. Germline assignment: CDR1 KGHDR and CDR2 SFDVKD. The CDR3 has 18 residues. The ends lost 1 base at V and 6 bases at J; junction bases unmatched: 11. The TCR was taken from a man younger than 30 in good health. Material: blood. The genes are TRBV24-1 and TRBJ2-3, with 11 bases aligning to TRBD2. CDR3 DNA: TGTGCCACCAGTGATTTCAGGACTAGCGGGCCCGAACCCGATACGCAGTATTTT. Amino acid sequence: CATSDFRTSGPEPDTQYF.